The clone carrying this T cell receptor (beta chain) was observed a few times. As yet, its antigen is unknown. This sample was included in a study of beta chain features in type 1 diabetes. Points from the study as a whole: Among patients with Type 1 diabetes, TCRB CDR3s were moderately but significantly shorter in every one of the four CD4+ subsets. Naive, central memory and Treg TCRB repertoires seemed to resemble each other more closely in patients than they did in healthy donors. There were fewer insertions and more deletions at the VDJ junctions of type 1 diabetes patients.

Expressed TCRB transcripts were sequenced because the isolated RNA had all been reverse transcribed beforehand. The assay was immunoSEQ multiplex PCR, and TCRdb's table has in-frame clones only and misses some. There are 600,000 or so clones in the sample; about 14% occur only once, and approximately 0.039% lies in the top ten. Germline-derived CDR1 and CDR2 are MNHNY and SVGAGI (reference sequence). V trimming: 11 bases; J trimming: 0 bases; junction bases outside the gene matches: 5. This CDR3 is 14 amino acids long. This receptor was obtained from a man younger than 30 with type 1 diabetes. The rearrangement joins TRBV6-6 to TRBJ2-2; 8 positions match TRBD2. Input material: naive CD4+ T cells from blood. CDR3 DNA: TGTGCCGGCCGACTAGCGTCGAACACCGGGGAGCTGTTTTTT. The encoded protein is CAGRLASNTGELFF.